A single T cell receptor (beta chain) is shown here with its context. As yet, its antigen is unknown. Germline CDR1 PRHDT, CDR2 FYEKMQ (reference sequence). V lost 1 base and J lost 15, with 19 bases in between. This CDR3 comprises 14 residues. These data are taken from a study of CD8 T cell repertoires and HIV-1 epitope variants. Whole-study context: Separate wells received one of Twenty-five Gag or Nef variant peptides. Control wells had CMV/EBV/flu peptides, negative Ebola AY9, or no peptide. The baseline condition was 1M T cells left uncultured.

Repertoires were generated with immunoSEQ multiplex PCR, while TCRdb's copy carries only in-frame clones and drops some. The sample lists thousands of clones; roughly two thirds were seen once. The clonotype was recovered from a male donor with HIV. This chain connects TRBV13 to TRBJ2-1; tentatively, D is TRBD2 (7 bases). Input material: cultured CD8+ T cells derived from PBMCs. As DNA, the CDR3 is TGTGCCAGCAGCTTAGAGGGGGGGGACCTAACACGGTTCTTC. It specifies CASSLEGGDLTRFF.